This T cell receptor beta chain was sequenced in a study of blood T cell repertoires in COVID-19. Turning to the study itself: Donors in the United States, Italy and Spain gave samples during acute or convalescent COVID-19. Nucleic acid was either cDNA or gDNA, and it came from T cells, B-cell-depleted T cells, or PBMCs.

Methods used by the authors: Amplifying reference gene primers gave estimates of nucleated cell counts. Profiling relied on immunoSEQ multiplex PCR, and the TCRdb table lists in-frame clones only, not all of them. V, J and clone size reflect that table, while D and trimming were determined from the DNA. The table has some 220,000 clones, roughly nine tenths seen once; the top ten hold roughly 12%. Looked up from germline, CDR1 is SGHRS and CDR2 is YFSETQ. V gave up 4 bases and J gave up 5 bases; unmatched junction bases: 9. CDR3 size: 15 residues. The V call is TRBV5-1, the J call TRBJ2-5, with TRBD1 matching over 9 bases. The TCR was taken from a woman aged 18-29 years who had recovered from COVID-19. Sequenced material: peripheral blood. The CDR3 spells CASSLTGTGSETQYF. The DNA of the CDR3 is TGCGCCAGCAGCCTCACCGGGACAGGGTCGGAGACCCAGTACTTC.